Presented here are 19 T cell receptor beta chains from one specimen sequenced in a study of blood T cells in healthy people across ages. A second about 7 to 12 cycle PCR used barcoded and J-beta primers. TCRdb reprocessed the 5' RACE reads with MiXCR, giving one entry per CDR3 protein. The data show 650,000 to 1,000,000 distinct CDR3 sequences, with 36% seen just once and around 13% held by the top ten. Sequenced: blood. The receptors stem from a man between 18 and 29 years old in good health.

The genes are TRBV12-3 or TRBV12-4 and TRBJ2-3; D unresolved. V lost 6 bases to trimming and J lost 3 bases, with 13 bases between them. This CDR3 spans 14 amino acids. The DNA for the CDR3 is TGTGCCAGCAGCGGACGCGTGGGGACAGATACGCAGTATTTT. Its translation is CASSGRVGTDTQYF.

The chain carries TRBV5-1 and TRBJ2-2, with D maybe TRBD1 (5 bases). There are 14 residues in the CDR3. Trimming pared 5 bases from V and 7 bases from J, leaving 15 bases between. CDR1 and CDR2 (germline): SGHRS, YFSETQ. As DNA, the CDR3 is TGCGCCAGCAGGACAGCGAGCGATATCGGGGAGCTGTTTTTT. Its translation: CASRTASDIGELFF.

The gene calls are TRBV6-2 or TRBV6-3 and TRBJ2-5; a possible D gene is TRBD1 (5 bases). The V end lost 7 bases, the J end lost 4 bases, and 22 bases lay between the germline ends. The CDR3 has 16 residues. Germline CDR1 is MNHEY and CDR2 is SVGEGT. As DNA, the CDR3 is TGTGCCAGCACCACAGGACCCACCCCTATCCCAGAGACCCAGTACTTC. Amino acids: CASTTGPTPIPETQYF.

This clonotype was seen repeatedly, ten times or more. The J gene is TRBJ2-1, the V gene TRBV20-1, with D unresolved. Germline V CDR1 and CDR2: DFQATT, SNEGSKA (reference sequence). The length of the CDR3 is 12 residues. The ends were cut back, 0 bases at V and 8 bases at J, with 8 bases in the middle. The CDR3 bases are TGCAGTGCTAGAGATTCGCACCATGAGCAGTTCTTC. Its protein product is CSARDSHHEQFF.

This clonotype was seen at least ten times. V and J are TRBV12-3 or TRBV12-4 and TRBJ1-2; 7 bases align to TRBD1. This CDR3 is 13 amino acids long. J lost 9 bases, V lost 3 bases, and 7 bases had no gene match. CDR3 protein: CASSFRDSSSYTF. The CDR3 coding sequence is TGTGCCAGCAGTTTTCGGGACAGCTCAAGCTACACCTTC.

This clonotype was detected only a few times. The rearrangement joins TRBV28 to TRBJ1-6, with 8 bases matching TRBD1. Germline-derived CDR1 and CDR2 are MDHEN and SYDVKM. The CDR3 sequence is 17 residues long. Trimming at V came to 6 bases and at J to 0 bases, leaving 7 bases not matched to a gene. CDR3 region: CASSAWTGSSYNSPLHF. The CDR3 DNA reads TGTGCCAGCAGCGCTTGGACAGGGAGCTCCTATAATTCACCCCTCCACTTT. The full variable domain, in which reference TRBV28 and TRBJ1-6 provide the parts outside the CDR3, is DVKVTQSSRYLVKRTGEKVFLECVQDMDHENMFWYRQDPGLGLRLIYFSYDVKMKEKGDIPEGYSVSREKKERFSLILESASTNQTSMYLCASSAWTGSSYNSPLHFGNGTRLTVT.

This clonotype was counted between two and nine times. The rearrangement joins TRBV6-2 or TRBV6-3 to TRBJ2-5; TRBD1 agrees at 7 bases. From germline, CDR1 is MNHEY and CDR2 SVGEGT. The CDR3 contains 13 residues. The V and J ends lost 10 bases and 6 bases, in that order; junction bases with no gene match: 11. The CDR3 region has the DNA TGTGCCACCCGGGACAGCCCCGAGAAGACCCAGTACTTC. This encodes CATRDSPEKTQYF.

A remark on this clonotype: A much larger clone sits a single nucleotide away, making a read error possible. This chain uses TRBV6-4 with TRBJ2-1; 12 bases align to TRBD2. This CDR3 comprises 15 residues. Germline V gene sequence: CDR1 MRHNA, CDR2 SNTAGT. In DNA, the CDR3 is TGTGCCAGCAGCCCTAGCGGGGGGGCGGTAAATGGGCAGTTCTTC. Protein sequence: CASSPSGGAVNGQFF.

The rearrangement uses TRBV28 and TRBJ2-6; the D is unclear. Germline CDR1 is MDHEN and CDR2 is SYDVKM. V lost 8 bases and J 2 bases, leaving 10 bases between the germline ends. The CDR3 covers 14 residues. This CDR3 is CASRAGPGANVLTF. The CDR3 nucleotides are TGTGCCAGCCGGGCTGGCCCTGGGGCCAACGTCCTGACTTTC.

Only a few counts were recorded for this clonotype. The chain couples TRBV7-3 to TRBJ1-5; D remains unclear. Trimming removed 8 bases from V and 7 bases from J, with 12 bases in between. Germline CDR1 and CDR2: SGHTA and FQGTGA. The CDR3 spans 12 residues. CDR3 sequence reads: CASRTNKQPQHF. The CDR3 DNA reads TGTGCCAGCCGGACTAATAAACAGCCCCAGCATTTT.

This clonotype has at least ten counts. V usage is TRBV27 and J usage is TRBJ2-3; D gene uncertain. The CDR3 consists of 13 residues. Germline lookup yields CDR1 MNHEY and CDR2 SMNVEV (reference sequence). V dropped 5 bases and J dropped 4 bases, with 10 bases sitting between them. CDR3 sequence: CASSRVGADTQYF. The CDR3 nucleotides read TGTGCCAGCAGTCGCGTAGGCGCAGATACGCAGTATTTT.

This clonotype was seen a few times. This chain joins TRBV20-1 and TRBJ2-1; D not resolved. Trimming cost V 0 bases and J 2 bases, with 11 bases left between them. Germline V gene sequence: CDR1 DFQATT, CDR2 SNEGSKA (reference sequence). There are 15 residues in the CDR3. The CDR3 region is CSARDLATTYNEQFF. The CDR3, as DNA: TGCAGTGCTAGAGATCTGGCGACCACCTACAATGAGCAGTTCTTC.

Concerning this clonotype itself: Compared with germline, one end of the junction differs, possibly owing to a read error. The rearrangement joins TRBV7-7 to TRBJ2-6; 7 nucleotides agree with TRBD1. The CDR3 loop spans 20 amino acids. Looked up from germline, CDR1 is SSHAT and CDR2 is FNYEAQ (reference sequence). The CDR3 protein is CASSPRLYRDSASGANVLTF. Here the CDR3 DNA reads TGTGCTAGCAGCCCCAGACTTTACCGGGACAGCGCCTCTGGGGCCAACGTCCTGACTTTC.

This clonotype was observed many times. V gene TRBV7-6 combines with J gene TRBJ2-7; D may be TRBD1 (6 bases). Per germline, CDR1 SGHVS and CDR2 FNYEAQ. This CDR3 is 15 amino acids long. Trimming took off 5 bases at V and 1 base at J, with 15 bases between the two ends. CDR3 DNA sequence: TGTGCCAGCAGCCCGATAAAAAGGGGGTCCTACGAGCAGTACTTC. This gives the protein CASSPIKRGSYEQYF.

The gene calls are TRBV7-9 and TRBJ2-1; TRBD2 matches 13 bases. Germline trimming cut 1 base from V and 2 bases from J; bases unmatched to any gene: 5. This CDR3 spans 18 amino acids. From germline, CDR1 is SEHNR and CDR2 FQNEAQ (reference sequence). This CDR3 reads CASSLGLAGGRPYNEQFF. Written as DNA, the CDR3 is TGTGCCAGCAGCTTAGGACTAGCGGGGGGCAGGCCCTACAATGAGCAGTTCTTC.

The chain links TRBV3-1 to TRBJ1-2; TRBD1 might be the D (5 bases). V lost 2 bases and J lost 4, with 14 bases in between. CDR3 length: 15 residues. The V gene's germline CDR1 is LGHDT and CDR2 YNNKEL (reference sequence). CDR3 nucleotide sequence: TGTGCCAGCAGCCAACGTATAGGGGTTTTCTATGGCTACACCTTC. Protein product: CASSQRIGVFYGYTF.

The V and J genes are TRBV7-3 and TRBJ2-1, with D perhaps given as TRBD1 or TRBD2 (5 bases each). The length of the CDR3 is 16 residues. V was cut by 2 bases and J by 3 bases, with 14 bases left in between. Germline lookup yields CDR1 SGHTA and CDR2 FQGTGA. CDR3 in amino acids: CASSLGVGGYYNEQFF. CDR3 sequence (DNA): TGTGCCAGCAGCTTAGGTGTTGGGGGATACTACAATGAGCAGTTCTTC.

This clonotype was detected only a few times. V and J are TRBV2 and TRBJ1-1; D uncertain. The CDR3 consists of 12 residues. Germline V gives CDR1 SNHLY, CDR2 FYNNEI. Trimming removed 6 bases at V and 6 bases at J, with 11 bases between. The CDR3 DNA is TGTGCCAGCAGAAAGCTCGGGGCTGAAGCTTTCTTT. Translating gives CASRKLGAEAFF.

V and J are TRBV9 and TRBJ2-2; 11 nucleotides line up with TRBD2. Germline V gene lookup returns CDR1 SGDLS and CDR2 YYNGEE. Losses at the gene ends were 4 bases for V and 8 bases for J; bases not matched to a gene: 13. The CDR3 extends over 17 amino acids. CDR3 loop: CASSPSSVAGGSGELFF. DNA of the CDR3: TGTGCCAGCAGCCCCAGCTCCGTAGCGGGGGGGTCAGGGGAGCTGTTTTTT.